Listed below are T cell receptor beta chains from one sample, sequenced in a study of regulatory T cells in long-lasting Graves disease. TCRdb passed the multiplex PCR reads through MiXCR, listing each CDR3 protein once. The table has approximately 350,000 distinct CDR3 sequences, roughly 23% seen once. Sequences were derived from peripheral blood mononuclear cells (PBMCs), sampled when the disease was refractory, from a patient treated with antithyroid drugs. The receptors were gathered from a woman between 40 and 55 years old with Graves disease. Each CDR3 is given with its conserved first and last residue. D genes are given only for firm matches. Some rows have no size entry. The others give once, few or many, or a class for an expanded clone.

V gene	clone size	D gene	J gene	CDR3 protein	CDR3 DNA
TRBV27	many	-	TRBJ2-2	CASTTGYTGELFF	TGTGCCAGCACCACAGGGTACACCGGGGAGCTGTTTTTT
TRBV28	many	TRBD2	TRBJ2-7	CASPPLTGTRISEQYF	TGTGCCAGTCCCCCTCTCACCGGGACTAGGATTAGCGAGCAGTACTTC
TRBV11-2	few	-	TRBJ2-3	CASSLGGLADTQYF	TGTGCCAGCAGCTTAGGGGGACTGGCAGATACGCAGTATTTT
TRBV11-2	-	-	TRBJ1-5	CASSLAAIGNQPQHF	TGTGCCAGCAGCTTAGCGGCGATAGGCAATCAGCCCCAGCATTTT
TRBV11-2	many	-	TRBJ2-7	CASSLGRGLEQYF	TGTGCCAGCAGCTTAGGGCGGGGACTCGAGCAGTACTTC
TRBV18	many	-	TRBJ2-5	CASSPSQQETQYF	TGTGCCAGCTCACCGTCGCAGCAAGAGACCCAGTACTTC
TRBV28	many	TRBD2	TRBJ2-7	CASSWTIAGWGEQYF	TGTGCCAGCAGTTGGACGATAGCGGGATGGGGCGAGCAGTACTTC
TRBV30	few	TRBD1	TRBJ1-1	CAWRYTGATNTEAFF	TGTGCCTGGAGATATACAGGGGCCACGAACACTGAAGCTTTCTTT
TRBV11-3	few	-	TRBJ2-7	CASSLDWKPSYEQYF	TGTGCCAGCAGCTTAGATTGGAAACCCTCCTACGAGCAGTACTTC
TRBV12-3/TRBV12-4	many	-	TRBJ2-7	CASSWSLYEQYF	TGTGCCAGCAGTTGGTCACTCTACGAGCAGTACTTC
TRBV7-9	few	TRBD2	TRBJ2-7	CASSLQRERDEQYF	TGTGCCAGCAGCTTACAGCGGGAGAGGGACGAGCAGTACTTC
TRBV18	few	-	TRBJ2-2	CASSGLANTGELFF	TGTGCCAGCTCAGGGCTAGCGAACACCGGGGAGCTGTTTTTT
TRBV7-9	-	-	TRBJ2-7	CASKDSGYEQYF	TGTGCCAGCAAAGACAGTGGCTACGAGCAGTACTTC
TRBV28	many	TRBD1	TRBJ1-2	CASSPGGGYTF	TGTGCCAGCAGCCCAGGGGGCGGCTACACCTTC
TRBV6-6	many	-	TRBJ2-2	CASSYSMQTGELFF	TGTGCCAGCAGTTACTCGATGCAAACCGGGGAGCTGTTTTTT
TRBV20-1	-	TRBD2	TRBJ2-7	CSAGTSGTYEQYF	TGCAGTGCCGGGACTAGCGGTACCTACGAGCAGTACTTC
TRBV12-3/TRBV12-4	many	-	TRBJ2-2	CASSKIDTGELFF	TGTGCCAGCAGTAAGATAGACACCGGGGAGCTGTTTTTT
TRBV20-1	few	-	TRBJ1-3	CSARPYSGNTIYF	TGCAGTGCTAGACCCTATTCTGGAAACACCATATATTTT
TRBV24-1	-	TRBD2	TRBJ2-1	CATSGSGLADSYNEQFF	TGTGCCACCAGTGGCTCAGGACTAGCGGACTCCTACAATGAGCAGTTCTTC
TRBV28	many	-	TRBJ2-7	CASSLNIGVGDEQYF	TGTGCCAGCAGTTTAAATATCGGGGTTGGCGACGAGCAGTACTTC
TRBV2	many	TRBD1	TRBJ1-5	CASSTTGVESPQHF	TGTGCCAGCAGCACCACAGGGGTCGAATCGCCCCAGCATTTT
TRBV6-1	few	-	TRBJ2-7	CASSGRQGGYEQYF	TGTGCCAGCAGTGGAAGACAGGGAGGGTACGAGCAGTACTTC